Following are 21 T cell receptor beta chains from one sample sequenced in a study of T cell changes during pregnancy in multiple sclerosis. Generated by immunoSEQ multiplex PCR, the TCRdb table keeps only in-frame clones and is missing some. In the table there are roughly 42,000 clones, about 87% of which are singletons. The material sequenced was CD4+ T cells from peripheral blood mononuclear cells, taken in the second trimester of pregnancy. These receptor sequences come from a female donor with multiple sclerosis, enrolled in a pregnancy study.

This chain uses TRBV5-1 with TRBJ2-1; no definite D call. V lost 0 bases and J lost 0, with 10 bases in between. CDR3 length equals 16 residues. The germline CDR1 and CDR2 sequences are SGHRS and YFSETQ. In DNA, the CDR3 is TGCGCCAGCAGCTTGGCTTGGTCGAGCTCCTACAATGAGCAGTTCTTC. It is translated as CASSLAWSSSYNEQFF.

V is TRBV7-9 and J is TRBJ1-2; no firm D call. The CDR3 spans 14 residues. Germline CDR1 SEHNR, CDR2 FQNEAQ (reference sequence). The V end was cut by 5 bases, the J end by 1 base, with 11 bases between. The CDR3 DNA follows: TGTGCCAGCAGCCCTCAACGGGGTAACTATGGCTACACCTTC. Translation: CASSPQRGNYGYTF. The whole variable domain, remainder taken from reference TRBV7-9 and TRBJ1-2, is DTGVSQNPRHKITKRGQNVTFRCDPISEHNRLYWYRQTLGQGPEFLTYFQNEAQLEKSRLLSDRFSAERPKGSFSTLEIQRTEQGDSAMYLCASSPQRGNYGYTFGSGTRLTVV.

The CDR3 DNA reads TGTGCCAGCAGCGCCCAGGGGCGTTATCCTACCGGGGAGCTGTTTTTT. Its translation is CASSAQGRYPTGELFF. The genes are TRBV4-2 and TRBJ2-2; maybe TRBD1 (6 bases). The V end was cut by 5 bases, the J end by 5 bases, with 18 bases between. The CDR3 loop spans 16 amino acids. Per the germline V gene, CDR1 is LGHNA and CDR2 is YNFKEQ.

The chain employs TRBV5-1 and TRBJ1-2; no clear D. The germline V gene encodes CDR1 SGHRS and CDR2 YFSETQ. The CDR3 has 11 residues. Trimming removed 4 bases from V and 8 bases from J, with 9 bases in between. Here the CDR3 DNA reads TGCGCCAGCAGCGCCTCGAGAGGCTACACCTTC. This gives the protein CASSASRGYTF.

CDR3 residues: CASSGRGSGSSYNEQFF. CDR3 in DNA: TGCGCCAGCAGCGGCCGGGGTAGCGGGAGCTCCTACAATGAGCAGTTCTTC. V and J are TRBV5-1 and TRBJ2-1, with 9 bases fitting TRBD2. Trimming took 4 bases from V and 0 from J; bases not matched to a gene: 8. Germline loops: CDR1 SGHRS, CDR2 YFSETQ. The CDR3 extends over 17 amino acids.

By its share, this clone is medium-sized (0.01 to 0.1%). The genes are TRBV7-2 and TRBJ1-3; TRBD1 aligns across 7 bases. Germline V gene data show CDR1 as SGHTA and CDR2 as FQGNSA. The CDR3 is 15 amino acids. The V gene end was trimmed by 5 bases and the J gene end by 1 base; junction bases not matched to a gene: 5. CDR3 in amino acids: CASSPRQGSGNTIYF. The CDR3 nucleotides are TGTGCCAGCAGCCCCCGACAGGGATCTGGAAACACCATATATTTT. The full variable domain, its missing parts supplied by reference TRBV7-2 and TRBJ1-3, is GAGVSQSPSNKVTEKGKDVELRCDPISGHTALYWYRQSLGQGLEFLIYFQGNSAPDKSGLPSDRFSAERTGGSVSTLTIQRTQQEDSAVYLCASSPRQGSGNTIYFGEGSWLTVV.

CDR3 in amino acids: CASSLGLAGVDNEQFF. The DNA for the CDR3 is TGCGCCAGCAGCCTGGGACTAGCGGGAGTCGACAATGAGCAGTTCTTC. This chain links TRBV5-1 with TRBJ2-1; the match to TRBD2 covers 14 bases. This CDR3 contains 16 residues. Germline loops: CDR1 SGHRS, CDR2 YFSETQ. Trimming cost V 4 bases and J 5 bases; bases outside gene matches: 5.

The chain is built from TRBV6-6 and TRBJ1-2; 8 nucleotides agree with TRBD1. Germline V gene data show CDR1 as MNHNY and CDR2 as SVGAGI (reference sequence). V lost 7 bases to trimming and J lost 4 bases; unmatched junction nucleotides: 5. CDR3 length: 13 residues. CDR3 amino acids: CASTKDRVYGYTF. Written as DNA, the CDR3 is TGTGCCAGCACCAAGGACAGGGTCTATGGCTACACCTTC.

V gene TRBV2 combines with J gene TRBJ2-3, with 8 bases lining up with TRBD2. Germline CDR1 is SNHLY and CDR2 is FYNNEI. J gave up 2 bases and V 4 bases, and 8 bases lay outside the gene matches. CDR3 length: 16 residues. The CDR3, as DNA: TGTGCCAGCAGTGGGGGGATTAGCGGGAACACAGATACGCAGTATTTT. It codes for CASSGGISGNTDTQYF.

This chain joins TRBV10-3 and TRBJ2-7; D possibly corresponds to TRBD2 (6 bases). V was trimmed by 8 bases and J by 2 bases, leaving 10 bases between them. Germline V gives CDR1 ENHRY, CDR2 SYGVKD. The CDR3 consists of 12 residues. In DNA form, the CDR3 reads TGTGCCATCGGAGGGAGTGCCTACGAGCAGTACTTC. This encodes CAIGGSAYEQYF.

The chain links TRBV5-5 to TRBJ1-2; 10 nucleotides agree with TRBD1. The CDR3 is made up of 14 amino acids. Germline CDR1 SGHKS, CDR2 YYEKEE (reference sequence). V was clipped by 4 bases and J by 9 bases; unmatched bases: 9. CDR3 DNA: TGTGCCAGCAGCAACGGACAGGGGGACAGGAGCTACACCTTC. Translating it yields CASSNGQGDRSYTF.

V usage is TRBV5-1 and J usage is TRBJ2-3; perhaps TRBD2 as D (6 bases). The CDR3 loop spans 15 amino acids. With 3 bases removed from V and 4 bases from J, the gap between germline ends came to 15 bases. Germline CDR1 and CDR2: SGHRS and YFSETQ. For the CDR3, the DNA is TGCGCCAGCAGCTCCCTTGGACTAAACCCAGATACGCAGTATTTT. Protein: CASSSLGLNPDTQYF.

The chain uses TRBV5-1 and TRBJ2-3; 8 nucleotides line up with TRBD2. Germline V gives CDR1 SGHRS, CDR2 YFSETQ. The CDR3 has 15 residues. V lost 1 base to trimming and J lost 1 base; unmatched junction nucleotides: 2. The CDR3 region is CASSLKTSGTDTQYF. CDR3 DNA: TGCGCCAGCAGCTTGAAGACTAGCGGCACAGATACGCAGTATTTT.

This chain links TRBV14 with TRBJ1-2, with TRBD1 matching 9 bases. V gave up 2 bases and J gave up 8 bases; unmatched junction bases: 6. The CDR3 covers 14 residues. In germline, CDR1 is SGHDN, CDR2 FVKESK. Here the CDR3 DNA reads TGTGCCAGCAGCCAAACCCGGACAGGGGAAGGCTACACCTTC. The encoded protein is CASSQTRTGEGYTF.

This clone was found a few times. The V and J genes are TRBV2 and TRBJ2-7; 10 positions agree with TRBD2. The CDR3 sequence is 16 residues long. Germline V lookup: CDR1 SNHLY, CDR2 FYNNEI. V lost 0 bases and J lost 7; bases outside the gene matches: 9. The CDR3 here is CASSEARLAGESEQYF. Here the CDR3 DNA reads TGTGCCAGCAGTGAAGCGCGGCTAGCGGGAGAGTCTGAGCAGTACTTC.

This chain connects TRBV5-1 to TRBJ1-1; no reliable D call. Trimming removed 2 bases at V and 1 base at J, with 9 bases between. CDR1 and CDR2 from the germline V gene are SGHRS and YFSETQ. The CDR3 covers 14 residues. The CDR3 protein is CASSLGDKNTEAFF. The DNA for the CDR3 is TGCGCCAGCAGCTTAGGCGACAAGAACACTGAAGCTTTCTTT.

The chain combines TRBV7-8 with TRBJ2-1; TRBD2 matches 11 bases. The CDR3 totals 14 residues. Per germline, CDR1 SGHVS and CDR2 FQNEAQ. V lost 1 base to trimming and J lost 9 bases; unmatched junction nucleotides: 2. CDR3 sequence: CASSLDSGRAEQFF. CDR3 nucleotides: TGTGCCAGCAGCTTAGATAGCGGGAGGGCTGAGCAGTTCTTC.

V and J are TRBV9 and TRBJ2-1; TRBD2 matches at 8 bases. CDR1 is SGDLS and CDR2 is YYNGEE in the germline V gene. The trim removed 0 bases at V and 5 bases at J, leaving 4 bases unmatched. The CDR3 covers 15 residues. CDR3 DNA sequence: TGTGCCAGCAGCGTAGGACTAGCGCCAGACAATGAGCAGTTCTTC. Its translation: CASSVGLAPDNEQFF.

The gene calls are TRBV28 and TRBJ2-7; 9 bases line up with TRBD1. Germline CDR1 is MDHEN and CDR2 is SYDVKM. The CDR3 loop spans 13 amino acids. V lost 6 bases, J lost 4 bases, and 4 bases stayed unmatched. CDR3 sequence reads: CASRGQGRYEQYF. The CDR3 region has the DNA TGTGCCAGCAGAGGACAGGGGAGGTACGAGCAGTACTTC.

This clone has just one count. The rearrangement uses TRBV2 and TRBJ2-2, with D tentatively TRBD1 (5 bases). Germline-derived CDR1 and CDR2 are SNHLY and FYNNEI. V lost 4 bases and J 5 bases, leaving 11 bases between the germline ends. The CDR3 length is 14 residues. CDR3 region: CASSGGVWTGELFF. The CDR3 DNA reads as TGTGCCAGCAGTGGGGGCGTCTGGACCGGGGAGCTGTTTTTT. The whole variable domain, filled in from reference TRBV2 and TRBJ2-2, reads EPEVTQTPSHQVTQMGQEVILRCVPISNHLYFYWYRQILGQKVEFLVSFYNNEISEKSEIFDDQFSVERPDGSNFTLKIRSTKLEDSAMYFCASSGGVWTGELFFGEGSRLTVL.

This sequence joins TRBV2 and TRBJ2-5; D may be TRBD2 (6 bases). The CDR3 covers 12 residues. Trimming left V 1 base short and J 7 bases short, with 7 bases between. CDR1 SNHLY and CDR2 FYNNEI come from the germline V gene. The CDR3 is CASSEVGGTQYF. In DNA, the CDR3 is TGTGCCAGCAGTGAAGTCGGGGGGACCCAGTACTTC.